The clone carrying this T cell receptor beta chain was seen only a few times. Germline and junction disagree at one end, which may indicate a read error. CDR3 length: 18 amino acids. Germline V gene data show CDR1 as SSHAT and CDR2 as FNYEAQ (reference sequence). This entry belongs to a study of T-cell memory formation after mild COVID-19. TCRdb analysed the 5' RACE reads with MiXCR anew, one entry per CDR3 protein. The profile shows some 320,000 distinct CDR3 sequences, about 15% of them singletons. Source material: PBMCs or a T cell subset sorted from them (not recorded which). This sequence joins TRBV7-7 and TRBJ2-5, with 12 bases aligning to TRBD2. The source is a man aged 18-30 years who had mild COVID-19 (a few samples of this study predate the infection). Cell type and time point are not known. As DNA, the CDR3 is TGTGCTAGCAGCTCCCGACACCAACTAGCGGGGGGCGGAGAGACCCAGTACTTC. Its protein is CASSSRHQLAGGGETQYF.